Following are 25 T cell receptor beta chains from one sample sequenced in a study of control samples from healthy donors and cancer patients. The method was immunoSEQ multiplex PCR; TCRdb's version includes in-frame clones alone and lacks a portion of them. The table has tens of thousands of clones, 65% to 85% seen once; the top ten hold around 16%. The specimen sequenced was blood. These receptors came from a man in his 60s in good health.

The J gene is TRBJ1-5, the V gene TRBV5-1; D might be TRBD1 (5 bases). The V gene's germline CDR1 is SGHRS and CDR2 YFSETQ. Between the trimmed V and J ends, which lost 2 bases and 8 bases, there was a span of 11 bases. The CDR3 totals 13 residues. The CDR3, as DNA: TGCGCCAGCAGCTTCACAGGCGAGGAGCCCCAGCATTTT. Translated, it gives CASSFTGEEPQHF.

DNA for the CDR3: TGTGCCAGCAGCCAAGGGACTAGCGCGCAGGGGGAGCAGTTCTTC. Protein product: CASSQGTSAQGEQFF. The V call is TRBV3-1 (or the pseudogene TRBV3-2), the J call TRBJ2-1, with TRBD2 identical over 9 bases. CDR3 length equals 15 residues. Per the germline V gene, CDR1 is LGHDT and CDR2 is YNNKEL (reference sequence). J was trimmed by 10 bases and V by 1 base; bases with no gene match: 8.

This clone was counted a few times. The chain joins TRBV28 to TRBJ1-5; no clear D. The CDR3 loop spans 15 amino acids. Germline CDR1 reads MDHEN; CDR2 reads SYDVKM. The V end was cut by 4 bases, the J end by 6 bases, with 16 bases between. CDR3 in amino acids: CASSSPRHGFQPQHF. For the CDR3, the DNA is TGTGCCAGCAGTTCCCCACGACACGGGTTTCAGCCCCAGCATTTT.

The V call is TRBV7-7, the J call TRBJ2-5; 8 bases are shared with TRBD2. This CDR3 is built from 19 residues. With 6 bases clipped from V and 0 bases from J, the junction kept 18 bases outside the gene matches. Germline V lookup: CDR1 SSHAT, CDR2 FNYEAQ (reference sequence). The CDR3 protein is CASSPKSVFAGGHQETQYF. CDR3 nucleotides: TGTGCCAGCAGTCCCAAATCAGTTTTCGCGGGAGGTCACCAAGAGACCCAGTACTTC.

The CDR3 is CASSVRDSGANVLTF. For the CDR3, the DNA is TGTGCCAGCAGCGTAAGGGACTCTGGGGCCAACGTCCTGACTTTC. V usage is TRBV9 and J usage is TRBJ2-6, with D hard to call. The V gene lost 1 base and the J gene lost 0 bases, with 5 bases spanning the gap. From germline, CDR1 is SGDLS and CDR2 YYNGEE. This CDR3 is built from 15 residues.

The chain employs TRBV13 and TRBJ2-7; TRBD2 agrees at 10 bases. Germline V gene data show CDR1 as PRHDT and CDR2 as FYEKMQ (reference sequence). The V gene end was trimmed by 5 bases and the J gene end by 2 bases; junction bases not matched to a gene: 3. The CDR3 covers 14 residues. CDR3 region: CASSPGLAAYEQYF. The CDR3 DNA reads TGTGCCAGCAGCCCCGGACTAGCGGCCTACGAGCAGTACTTC.

The chain joins TRBV7-9 to TRBJ2-7; 7 bases are a match to TRBD1. The junction had 7 bases not matched to a gene; V was cut back by 3 bases and J by 2 bases. From germline, CDR1 is SEHNR and CDR2 FQNEAQ (reference sequence). This CDR3 has 15 residues. The CDR3 DNA is TGTGCCAGCAGCTTTGGTGGGACAGATCCCTACGAGCAGTACTTC. Residues: CASSFGGTDPYEQYF. The whole variable domain, filled in from reference TRBV7-9 and TRBJ2-7, reads DTGVSQNPRHKITKRGQNVTFRCDPISEHNRLYWYRQTLGQGPEFLTYFQNEAQLEKSRLLSDRFSAERPKGSFSTLEIQRTEQGDSAMYLCASSFGGTDPYEQYFGPGTRLTVT.

The gene calls are TRBV28 and TRBJ1-5; D may be TRBD1 (5 bases). This CDR3 spans 12 amino acids. V was cut by 8 bases and J by 7 bases, with 12 bases left in between. Germline values: CDR1 MDHEN, CDR2 SYDVKM. The CDR3 spells CASSGGEQPQHF. The CDR3 nucleotides read TGTGCCAGCTCCGGGGGTGAACAGCCCCAGCATTTT.

The chain combines TRBV11-2 with TRBJ2-3; 8 bases align to TRBD2. The CDR3 is 14 amino acids. With V trimmed by 3 bases and J by 9 bases, 8 bases remained unmatched. Germline CDR1 and CDR2: SGHAT and FQNNGV. Written as DNA, the CDR3 is TGTGCCAGCAGCTTGGGCCTAGCGGGCGCCACGCAGTATTTT. Translation: CASSLGLAGATQYF.

This rearrangement joins TRBV5-6 to TRBJ2-7; the match to TRBD2 covers 8 bases. Germline CDR1 reads SGHDT; CDR2 reads YYEEEE. After removal of 5 bases from V and 7 bases from J, the junction contained 14 bases not matched to a gene. The CDR3 extends over 15 amino acids. CDR3 amino acids: CASSPLAGGLGEQYF. DNA of the CDR3: TGTGCCAGCAGTCCTCTAGCGGGCGGTTTGGGGGAGCAGTACTTC.

The gene calls are TRBV11-2 and TRBJ2-3; 9 bases agree with TRBD2. V dropped 4 bases and J dropped 0; count of bases not matched to a gene: 2. From germline, CDR1 is SGHAT and CDR2 FQNNGV. This CDR3 contains 15 residues. The CDR3 DNA reads TGTGCCAGCAGCTATAGCGGGAGTAGCACAGATACGCAGTATTTT. Amino acids: CASSYSGSSTDTQYF. Complete variable domain (other parts from reference TRBV11-2 and TRBJ2-3): EAGVAQSPRYKIIEKRQSVAFWCNPISGHATLYWYQQILGQGPKLLIQFQNNGVVDDSQLPKDRFSAERLKGVDSTLKIQPAKLEDSAVYLCASSYSGSSTDTQYFGPGTRLTVL.

The rearrangement links TRBV25-1 to TRBJ1-5, with D uncertain. V was pared by 1 base and J by 3 bases, with 16 bases between. The CDR3 runs 17 residues. CDR1 MGHDK and CDR2 SYGVNS come from the germline V gene. CDR3 protein: CASSEWRSRVFNQPQHF. In nucleotides, the CDR3 is TGTGCCAGCAGTGAATGGAGGAGTAGGGTATTCAATCAGCCCCAGCATTTT.

Concerning this clone: One junction end does not reproduce the germline sequence, and a read error may be involved. The chain carries TRBV7-6 and TRBJ2-7, with 12 bases aligning to TRBD2. Per germline, CDR1 SGHVS and CDR2 FNYEAQ. The length of the CDR3 is 15 residues. The CDR3 coding sequence is TGTGCCAGCAGCCTAGCGGGAGGGCCTGAATACGAGCAGTACTTC. Its protein product is CASSLAGGPEYEQYF.

This chain connects TRBV19 to TRBJ2-2; 12 bases are a match to TRBD2. CDR1 and CDR2 from the germline V gene are LNHDA and SQIVND (reference sequence). The CDR3 is 16 amino acids. After removal of 5 bases from V and 4 bases from J, the junction contained 5 bases not matched to a gene. As DNA, the CDR3 is TGTGCCAGTAGTCCGAAACTAGCGGGGGGCACCGGGGAGCTGTTTTTT. Translated: CASSPKLAGGTGELFF.

The table lists this clone with a few counts. The V and J genes are TRBV9 and TRBJ2-1; 11 bases align to TRBD2. The CDR3 consists of 16 residues. Germline V lookup: CDR1 SGDLS, CDR2 YYNGEE. Trimming cost V 0 bases and J 6 bases; bases outside gene matches: 5. This CDR3 reads CASSVGLAGGVNEQFF. The CDR3 nucleotides read TGTGCCAGCAGCGTAGGATTAGCGGGAGGGGTCAATGAGCAGTTCTTC.

This chain links TRBV10-2 with TRBJ1-1; 7 bases align to TRBD1. Germline assignment: CDR1 WSHSY and CDR2 SAAADI. The CDR3 has 16 residues. Trimming cost V 6 bases and J 5 bases; bases outside gene matches: 15. CDR3 DNA: TGCGCCAGCAGCGCCCCGATGAAGACAGGGATTACTGAAGCTTTCTTT. Protein product: CASSAPMKTGITEAFF.

This clone was detected only once. This rearrangement joins TRBV28 to TRBJ1-1; D gene unclear. Germline-derived CDR1 and CDR2 are MDHEN and SYDVKM. Trimming stripped 5 bases from V and 4 bases from J, with 8 bases between. The CDR3 extends over 12 amino acids. The CDR3 spells CASSGEITEAFF. In nucleotides, the CDR3 is TGTGCCAGCAGTGGAGAAATCACTGAAGCTTTCTTT.

The chain has TRBV7-8 and TRBJ1-1; D may be TRBD1 (6 bases). V was shortened by 6 bases and J by 1 base, with 21 bases between the two germline ends. The CDR3 consists of 17 residues. Germline V lookup: CDR1 SGHVS, CDR2 FQNEAQ. CDR3 region: CASSLVTGWRGNTEAFF. The CDR3 DNA reads TGTGCCAGCAGTCTTGTTACAGGGTGGAGAGGGAACACTGAAGCTTTCTTT.

The CDR3 sequence: CASSRRTSGRAFDEQFF. The CDR3 nucleotides read TGTGCCAGCAGCCGTCGGACTAGCGGGAGGGCCTTTGATGAGCAGTTCTTC. The chain employs TRBV7-9 and TRBJ2-1; 15 bases match TRBD2. The CDR3 contains 17 residues. The V and J ends lost 5 bases and 8 bases, in that order; junction bases with no gene match: 10. CDR1 SEHNR and CDR2 FQNEAQ come from the germline V gene (reference sequence).

The rearrangement uses TRBV4-3 and TRBJ1-6; 8 bases fit TRBD1. The CDR3 has 16 residues. Germline assignment: CDR1 LGHNA and CDR2 YSLEER. Losses at the gene ends were 0 bases for V and 7 bases for J; bases not matched to a gene: 5. The CDR3, as DNA: TGCGCCAGCAGCCAAGACGGACAGGGAGGGAATTCACCCCTCCACTTT. This gives the protein CASSQDGQGGNSPLHF.

The chain carries TRBV29-1 and TRBJ1-5, with 7 bases identical to TRBD1. CDR1 is SQVTM and CDR2 is ANQGSEA in the germline V gene. Unmatched junction bases numbered 6, after V lost 4 bases and J lost 6 bases. This CDR3 contains 13 residues. The CDR3, as DNA: TGCAGCGTTGGGGAGGGGGCTTTTCAGCCCCAGCATTTT. It encodes CSVGEGAFQPQHF.

The rearrangement links TRBV18 to TRBJ1-3; 10 bases align to TRBD1. Germline trimming cut 3 bases from V and 1 base from J; bases unmatched to any gene: 3. CDR1 and CDR2 from the germline V gene are KGHSH and LQKENI. This CDR3 is 16 amino acids long. CDR3 sequence reads: CASSPRDRGSGNTIYF. Written as DNA, the CDR3 is TGTGCCAGCTCACCCCGGGACAGGGGATCTGGAAACACCATATATTTT.

The rearrangement links TRBV28 to TRBJ2-3, with 7 bases aligning to TRBD2. V was clipped by 5 bases and J by 0 bases; unmatched bases: 17. CDR1 MDHEN and CDR2 SYDVKM come from the germline V gene. This CDR3 region has 19 residues. The CDR3 DNA sequence: TGTGCCAGCAGTACTGGGCTAGCGGTTAGAGGTCCTAGCACAGATACGCAGTATTTT. This translates into CASSTGLAVRGPSTDTQYF.

The rearrangement uses TRBV19 and TRBJ1-1, with D possibly being TRBD1 (5 bases). Looked up from germline, CDR1 is LNHDA and CDR2 is SQIVND (reference sequence). V was clipped by 4 bases and J by 2 bases, with 14 bases between them. This CDR3 region has 15 residues. DNA for the CDR3: TGTGCCAGTAGTAACCCCGGGACTCATAACACTGAAGCTTTCTTT. It codes for CASSNPGTHNTEAFF.

The rearrangement joins TRBV5-1 to TRBJ1-2; 7 bases match TRBD1. Germline V gene data show CDR1 as SGHRS and CDR2 as YFSETQ. With V trimmed by 4 bases and J by 4 bases, 13 bases remained unmatched. The length of the CDR3 is 16 residues. The CDR3 is CASSPSGTASVYGYTF. The DNA for the CDR3 is TGCGCCAGCAGCCCCTCGGGGACAGCCTCTGTCTATGGCTACACCTTC.